The clone carrying this T cell receptor beta chain showed up many times. The data are from a study of human T cells and chemical hapten exposure. Described time point: patch test 3, about 24 weeks after DPC sensitization. Treatment defined: therapeutic diphenylcyclopropenone sensitization with weekly scalp DPC. MiXCR, applied by TCRdb to the RACE reads, yields one record per CDR3 protein. The sample has approximately 88,000 distinct CDR3 sequences, 10% to 15% seen once. Source: whole blood, taken in connection with sensitization to the hapten diphenylcyclopropenone (DPC). The receptor's source is a woman aged 45-65 years with alopecia areata. Some clones in this sample may be carry-over from other donors' samples.

CDR3 nucleotides: TGTGCCAGCTCTGATGGAGGTAGCGGGACTCCCTACAATGAGCAGTTCTTC. Translation gives CASSDGGSGTPYNEQFF. The chain employs TRBV18 and TRBJ2-1; 8 bases line up with TRBD2. The CDR3 covers 17 residues. Germline assignment: CDR1 KGHSH and CDR2 LQKENI. V trimming: 6 bases; J trimming: 2 bases; junction bases outside the gene matches: 12.